This TCR beta chain was sequenced in a study of CD8 T cells in ankylosing spondylitis. Whole-study findings and limits: Ankylosing spondylitis blood seemed to carry a telltale TCR beta motif made of eight or nine highly homologous variants.

TCRdb reanalysed the 5' RACE reads using MiXCR and keeps one entry per CDR3 protein. The profile shows hundreds of thousands of distinct CDR3 sequences, over 9.5% of them singletons. This clonotype was detected many times. Antigen: not known. Sequenced: blood, either unsorted or a sorted T cell fraction (not recorded which). This receptor was taken from a male donor with ankylosing spondylitis.

The CDR3 DNA reads TGTGCCAGCAGGCAGGGGGCGCAAGGTGAAAAACTGTTTTTT. Its translation is CASRQGAQGEKLFF. The rearrangement links TRBV12-3 or TRBV12-4 to TRBJ1-4; 8 bases match TRBD1. CDR3 length: 14 amino acids. V was clipped by 6 bases and J by 7 bases; unmatched bases: 7.